Shown below are 25 T cell receptor beta chains from a single sample sequenced in a study of shared clonotypes between healthy human individuals. Using immunoSEQ multiplex PCR, the repertoire was profiled, and TCRdb retains in-frame clones only, with some absent. The sample records 950,000 to 1,200,000 clones, 70% to 85% being singletons. Sequencing used memory CD4+ T cells from PBMCs. Subset indicated: CD45RA-negative fraction. The origin of the receptors is a man aged 18 to 29 in good health. Some clones in this sample may be carry-over from other donors' samples.

A few counts support this clone. The chain links TRBV5-1 to TRBJ2-2, with D perhaps assigned TRBD1 or TRBD2 (5 bases each). The V and J ends lost 4 bases and 6 bases respectively, with 13 bases between them. CDR1 and CDR2 (germline): SGHRS, YFSETQ. This CDR3 is built from 14 residues. CDR3 in amino acids: CASSLLWGSGELFF. DNA of the CDR3: TGCGCCAGCAGCCTCCTCTGGGGGTCCGGGGAGCTGTTTTTT.

This rearrangement joins TRBV6-1 to TRBJ2-7, with D hard to call. V dropped 4 bases and J dropped 2 bases, with 12 bases sitting between them. CDR1 MNHNS and CDR2 SASEGT come from the germline V gene. The CDR3 covers 14 residues. Here the CDR3 DNA reads TGTGCCAGCAGTGGCGCTGTATGGACCTACGAGCAGTACTTC. Its translation is CASSGAVWTYEQYF.

The J gene is TRBJ1-2, the V gene TRBV7-9; D possibly corresponds to TRBD1 (5 bases). Trimming removed 5 bases from V and 8 bases from J, with 15 bases in between. The CDR3 runs to 13 residues. Germline V lookup: CDR1 SEHNR, CDR2 FQNEAQ (reference sequence). In DNA, the CDR3 is TGTGCCAGCAGCCTTATGCAGGGAAAGGGCTACACCTTC. Translated, it gives CASSLMQGKGYTF.

The CDR3 region has the DNA TGTGCCAGCAGCTTCGGCCGTGGGGGGTTGAACGAGCAGTACTTC. Translating gives CASSFGRGGLNEQYF. The chain employs TRBV5-6 and TRBJ2-7; a possible D gene is TRBD2 (6 bases). Looked up from germline, CDR1 is SGHDT and CDR2 is YYEEEE. Trimming removed 2 bases from V and 5 bases from J, with 17 bases in between. The CDR3 runs to 15 residues.

V gene TRBV5-1 combines with J gene TRBJ1-1, with D possibly TRBD1 on 5 matching bases. Germline V CDR1 and CDR2: SGHRS, YFSETQ. V gave up 3 bases and J gave up 5 bases, with 14 bases separating them. CDR3 size: 14 residues. The CDR3 coding sequence is TGCGCCAGCAGCTGGGGGGAGGGTCTAACTGAAGCTTTCTTT. As protein: CASSWGEGLTEAFF.

This clone came up a few times. V is TRBV28 and J is TRBJ2-1; D may be TRBD1 (5 bases). This CDR3 has 15 residues. CDR1 and CDR2 from the germline V gene are MDHEN and SYDVKM. The V end lost 2 bases, the J end lost 5 bases, and 13 bases lay between the germline ends. This chain's CDR3 is CASSLRLGDNNEQFF. The CDR3 DNA sequence: TGTGCCAGCAGTTTAAGGCTAGGGGATAACAATGAGCAGTTCTTC.

This clone was counted a few times. The CDR3 sequence: CASHRSQQNNEKLFF. In DNA form, the CDR3 reads TGCGCCAGCCATCGGTCACAGCAAAATAATGAAAAACTGTTTTTT. V usage is TRBV5-1 and J usage is TRBJ1-4; D not certain. The V end lost 7 bases, the J end lost 4 bases, and 17 bases lay between the germline ends. In germline, CDR1 is SGHRS, CDR2 YFSETQ. There are 15 residues in the CDR3.

This clone was picked up a small number of times. Other DNA sequences in this sample translate to the same CDR3. This chain links TRBV2 with TRBJ2-5; D is perhaps TRBD2 (5 bases). V lost 4 bases, J lost 4 bases, and 10 bases lay in between. Germline CDR1 and CDR2: SNHLY and FYNNEI. The CDR3 has 13 amino acids. The CDR3 DNA reads as TGTGCCAGCAGTGGCAGCGGTCCAGAGACCCAGTACTTC. Its protein is CASSGSGPETQYF.

This chain links TRBV7-8 with TRBJ1-4; D not certain. V lost 5 bases and J 1 base, leaving 5 bases between the germline ends. In germline, CDR1 is SGHVS, CDR2 FQNEAQ. This CDR3 comprises 13 residues. As DNA, the CDR3 is TGTGCCAGCAGCCTCAAAACTAATGAAAAACTGTTTTTT. This gives the protein CASSLKTNEKLFF.

The chain recombines TRBV27 with TRBJ2-7; D is uncertain. Germline V gene lookup returns CDR1 MNHEY and CDR2 SMNVEV (reference sequence). V lost 6 bases and J 3 bases, leaving 6 bases between the germline ends. The length of the CDR3 is 11 residues. The CDR3, as DNA: TGTGCCAGCAGGGGCCTCTACGAGCAGTACTTC. Translation gives CASRGLYEQYF.

This clone was seen a few times. The V and J genes are TRBV19 and TRBJ1-2; possibly TRBD1 for D (5 bases). Between the trimmed V and J ends, which lost 4 bases and 5 bases, there was a span of 11 bases. From germline, CDR1 is LNHDA and CDR2 SQIVND (reference sequence). The CDR3 spans 13 residues. CDR3 bases: TGTGCCAGTAGTACAGGGAATAGTTATGGCTACACCTTC. Amino acid sequence: CASSTGNSYGYTF.

V usage is TRBV30 and J usage is TRBJ1-2; possible D gene TRBD1, 5 bases. CDR1 and CDR2 (germline): GTSNPN, SVGIG (reference sequence). V lost 0 bases and J 4 bases, leaving 15 bases between the germline ends. The CDR3 has 15 amino acids. CDR3 sequence: CAWSVPGRSAYGYTF. The DNA of the CDR3 is TGTGCCTGGAGTGTACCGGGGCGGTCGGCCTATGGCTACACCTTC.

The chain couples TRBV2 to TRBJ1-5; tentatively, D is TRBD1 (5 bases). V was pared by 5 bases and J by 0 bases, with 17 bases between. Per the germline V gene, CDR1 is SNHLY and CDR2 is FYNNEI. The CDR3 is 17 residues long. CDR3 amino acids: CASSKYMTEISNQPQHF. The CDR3 DNA reads TGTGCCAGCAGTAAGTATATGACAGAGATTAGCAATCAGCCCCAGCATTTT.

The chain joins TRBV5-1 to TRBJ2-3; 7 nucleotides line up with TRBD2. The J segment lost 0 bases and the V segment lost 0 bases, leaving 4 bases of the junction unmatched. Germline V gene lookup returns CDR1 SGHRS and CDR2 YFSETQ. The CDR3 runs to 16 residues. The CDR3: CASSLEVGGSTDTQYF. In DNA form, the CDR3 reads TGCGCCAGCAGCTTGGAGGTCGGGGGGAGCACAGATACGCAGTATTTT.

The chain couples TRBV28 to TRBJ2-7; a possible D gene is TRBD1 (5 bases). V was clipped by 7 bases and J by 3 bases, with 13 bases between them. Germline V gives CDR1 MDHEN, CDR2 SYDVKM. This CDR3 comprises 13 residues. In nucleotides, the CDR3 is TGTGCCAGCAAAACAGGCATACTCTACGAGCAGTACTTC. The encoded protein is CASKTGILYEQYF.

To note about this clone: This CDR3 is also generated by other DNA sequences in the sample. The rearrangement uses TRBV5-1 and TRBJ2-5; 11 bases agree with TRBD1. There are 16 residues in the CDR3. Germline CDR1 and CDR2: SGHRS and YFSETQ. The junction had 3 bases not matched to a gene; V was cut back by 0 bases and J by 2 bases. The CDR3: CASSLAGTGGQETQYF. CDR3 DNA sequence: TGCGCCAGCAGCTTGGCCGGGACAGGGGGTCAAGAGACCCAGTACTTC.

The chain employs TRBV19 and TRBJ2-2; perhaps TRBD1 as D (6 bases). CDR1 and CDR2 from the germline V gene are LNHDA and SQIVND (reference sequence). The CDR3 extends over 17 amino acids. The V gene lost 7 bases and the J gene lost 2 bases, with 20 bases spanning the gap. The CDR3: CASTDLDRALNTGELFF. In DNA form, the CDR3 reads TGTGCCAGTACCGATCTGGACAGAGCCCTTAACACCGGGGAGCTGTTTTTT.

The chain joins TRBV25-1 to TRBJ1-6; 9 nucleotides match TRBD1. The V and J ends lost 2 bases and 10 bases, in that order; junction bases with no gene match: 6. Germline loops: CDR1 MGHDK, CDR2 SYGVNS. This CDR3 region has 15 residues. CDR3 nucleotides: TGTGCCAGCAGTGAAGATACAGGGGGCTGGTCACCCCTCCACTTT. Encoded protein: CASSEDTGGWSPLHF.

The chain uses TRBV7-2 and TRBJ2-2, with TRBD2 as a possible D gene (5 bases). Trimming pared 5 bases from V and 9 bases from J, leaving 22 bases between. There are 16 residues in the CDR3. The germline CDR1 and CDR2 sequences are SGHTA and FQGNSA. CDR3 sequence: CASSTRTWEPQRELFF. For the CDR3, the DNA is TGTGCCAGCAGCACCCGAACCTGGGAGCCCCAGCGGGAGCTGTTTTTT.

CDR3: CASSSLAAGSPYEQYF. The CDR3 DNA sequence: TGTGCCAGCAGCTCCCTGGCAGCGGGATCCCCCTACGAGCAGTACTTC. The chain employs TRBV5-6 and TRBJ2-7, with TRBD2 identical over 7 bases. V dropped 3 bases and J dropped 2; count of bases not matched to a gene: 11. The CDR3 loop spans 16 amino acids. Per germline, CDR1 SGHDT and CDR2 YYEEEE.

In this sample, this clone turned up once. The chain carries TRBV28 and TRBJ2-5, with 7 bases matching TRBD1. Trimming cost V 10 bases and J 7 bases; bases outside gene matches: 9. Germline V gene data show CDR1 as MDHEN and CDR2 as SYDVKM. CDR3 length: 12 residues. In nucleotides, the CDR3 is TGTGCCACTTCGACAGGGTGGGGGACCCAGTACTTC. It specifies CATSTGWGTQYF.

The rearrangement joins TRBV5-5 to TRBJ1-2, with 8 positions matching TRBD1. The germline V gene has CDR1 SGHKS and CDR2 YYEKEE (reference sequence). V shed 3 bases, J shed 3 bases, and the junction held 4 bases outside the gene matches. This CDR3 is built from 14 residues. The DNA for the CDR3 is TGTGCCAGCAGCTCTGGACAGGGTCACTATGGCTACACCTTC. The encoded protein is CASSSGQGHYGYTF.

The chain links TRBV11-2 to TRBJ2-1; no clear D. The CDR3 runs 14 residues. The V gene's germline CDR1 is SGHAT and CDR2 FQNNGV. V was trimmed by 0 bases and J by 9 bases, leaving 12 bases between them. The CDR3 DNA sequence: TGTGCCAGCAGCTTAGATAATCCGGGCACTGAGCAGTTCTTC. Translating it yields CASSLDNPGTEQFF.

Details on this clone: Other DNA sequences from this sample encode an identical CDR3 as well. The rearrangement joins TRBV30 to TRBJ2-7, with D perhaps matching TRBD1 or TRBD2 (5 bases each). V was clipped by 2 bases and J by 4 bases, with 18 bases between them. Looked up from germline, CDR1 is GTSNPN and CDR2 is SVGIG (reference sequence). The CDR3 totals 15 residues. The CDR3 coding sequence is TGTGCCTGGAGTCGCACCCGGGGACGCCTGTACGAGCAGTACTTC. It is translated as CAWSRTRGRLYEQYF. The entire variable domain, with the rest obtained from reference TRBV30 and TRBJ2-7, is as follows: SQTIHQWPATLVQPVGSPLSLECTVEGTSNPNLYWYRQAAGRGLQLLFYSVGIGQISSEVPQNLSASRPQDRQFILSSKKLLLSDSGFYLCAWSRTRGRLYEQYFGPGTRLTVT.

V usage is TRBV6-1 and J usage is TRBJ2-2; a weak D match, TRBD1 (7 bases). The CDR3 length is 14 residues. Germline lookup yields CDR1 MNHNS and CDR2 SASEGT. With 7 bases removed from V and 7 bases from J, the gap between germline ends came to 16 bases. The CDR3 DNA reads TGTGCCAGCACCTCAGGGGGGCTGGGCGGGGAGCTGTTTTTT. Residues: CASTSGGLGGELFF.